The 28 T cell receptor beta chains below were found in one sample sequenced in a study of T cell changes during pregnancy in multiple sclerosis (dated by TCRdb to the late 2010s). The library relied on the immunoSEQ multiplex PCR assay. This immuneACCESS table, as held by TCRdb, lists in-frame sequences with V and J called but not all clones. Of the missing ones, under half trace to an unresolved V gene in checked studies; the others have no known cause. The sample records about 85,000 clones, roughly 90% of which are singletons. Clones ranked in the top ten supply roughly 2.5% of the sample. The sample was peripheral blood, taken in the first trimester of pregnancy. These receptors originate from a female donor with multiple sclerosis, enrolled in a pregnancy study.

The CDR3 coding sequence is TGCAGCGTGACAGGGACCGATGGCTACACCTTC. Translation gives CSVTGTDGYTF. V gene TRBV29-1 combines with J gene TRBJ1-2; 7 bases fit TRBD1. With 6 bases clipped from V and 6 bases from J, the junction kept 4 bases outside the gene matches. Germline CDR1 SQVTM, CDR2 ANQGSEA. CDR3 length: 11 residues.

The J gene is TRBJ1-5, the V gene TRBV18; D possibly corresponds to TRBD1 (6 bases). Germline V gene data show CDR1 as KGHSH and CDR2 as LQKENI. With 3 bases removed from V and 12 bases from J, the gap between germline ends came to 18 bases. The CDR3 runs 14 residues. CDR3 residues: CASSPGQIPAVQHF. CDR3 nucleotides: TGTGCCAGCTCACCCGGACAGATTCCGGCGGTCCAGCATTTT.

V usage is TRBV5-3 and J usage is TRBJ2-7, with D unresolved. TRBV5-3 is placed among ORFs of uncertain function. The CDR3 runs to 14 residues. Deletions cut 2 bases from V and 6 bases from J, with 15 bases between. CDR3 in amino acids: CARSLPEKAREQYF. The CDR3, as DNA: TGTGCCAGAAGCTTACCCGAAAAAGCGCGCGAGCAGTACTTC.

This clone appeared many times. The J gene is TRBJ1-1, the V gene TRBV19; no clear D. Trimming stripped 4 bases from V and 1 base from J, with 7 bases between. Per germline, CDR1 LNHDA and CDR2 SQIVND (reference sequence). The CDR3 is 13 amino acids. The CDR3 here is CASSSTPNTEAFF. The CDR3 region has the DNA TGTGCCAGTAGTAGTACACCGAACACTGAAGCTTTCTTT.

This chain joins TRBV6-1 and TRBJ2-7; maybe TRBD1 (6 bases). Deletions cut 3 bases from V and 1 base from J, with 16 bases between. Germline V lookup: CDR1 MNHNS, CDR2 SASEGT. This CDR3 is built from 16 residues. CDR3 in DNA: TGTGCCAGCAGTGAGGGTCACAGGGTCGGGTCCTACGAGCAGTACTTC. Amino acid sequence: CASSEGHRVGSYEQYF.

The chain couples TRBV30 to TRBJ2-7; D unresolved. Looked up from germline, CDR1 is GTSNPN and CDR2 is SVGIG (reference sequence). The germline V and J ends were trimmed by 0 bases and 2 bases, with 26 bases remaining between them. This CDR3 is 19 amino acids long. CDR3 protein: CAWSVYSAPSSPVAYEQYF. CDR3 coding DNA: TGTGCCTGGAGTGTATACTCTGCTCCTTCGAGCCCTGTCGCCTACGAGCAGTACTTC.

The CDR3 spells CASSQDPNSPLHF. The CDR3 coding sequence is TGCGCCAGCAGCCAAGACCCGAATTCACCCCTCCACTTT. The chain combines TRBV4-3 with TRBJ1-6; D remains unclear. This CDR3 has 13 amino acids. Germline loops: CDR1 LGHNA, CDR2 YSLEER. V lost 0 bases to trimming and J lost 7 bases, with 4 bases between them.

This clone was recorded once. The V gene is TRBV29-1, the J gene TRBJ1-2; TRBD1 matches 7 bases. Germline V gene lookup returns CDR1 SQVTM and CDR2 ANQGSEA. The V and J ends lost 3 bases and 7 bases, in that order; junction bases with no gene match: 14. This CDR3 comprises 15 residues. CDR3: CSVESYIPDRAGYTF. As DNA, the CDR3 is TGCAGCGTTGAGTCCTACATCCCAGACAGGGCTGGCTACACCTTC.

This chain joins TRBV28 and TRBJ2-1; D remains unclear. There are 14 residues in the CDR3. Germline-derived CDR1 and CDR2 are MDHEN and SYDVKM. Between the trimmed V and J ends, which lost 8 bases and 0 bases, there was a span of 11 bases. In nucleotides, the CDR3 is TGTGCCAGCGGCATCTGGAGCTCCTACAATGAGCAGTTCTTC. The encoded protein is CASGIWSSYNEQFF. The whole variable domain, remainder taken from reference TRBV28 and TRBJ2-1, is DVKVTQSSRYLVKRTGEKVFLECVQDMDHENMFWYRQDPGLGLRLIYFSYDVKMKEKGDIPEGYSVSREKKERFSLILESASTNQTSMYLCASGIWSSYNEQFFGPGTRLTVL.

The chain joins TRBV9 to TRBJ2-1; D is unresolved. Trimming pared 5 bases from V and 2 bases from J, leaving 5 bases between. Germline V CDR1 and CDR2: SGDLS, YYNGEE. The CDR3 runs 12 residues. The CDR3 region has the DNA TGTGCCAGCAGTAGTGCCTACAATGAGCAGTTCTTC. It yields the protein CASSSAYNEQFF.

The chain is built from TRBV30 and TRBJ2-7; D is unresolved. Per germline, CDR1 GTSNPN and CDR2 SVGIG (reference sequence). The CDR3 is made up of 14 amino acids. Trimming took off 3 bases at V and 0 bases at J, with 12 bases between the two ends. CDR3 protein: CAWRGRSPSYEQYF. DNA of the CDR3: TGTGCCTGGAGGGGCAGGTCGCCCTCCTACGAGCAGTACTTC.

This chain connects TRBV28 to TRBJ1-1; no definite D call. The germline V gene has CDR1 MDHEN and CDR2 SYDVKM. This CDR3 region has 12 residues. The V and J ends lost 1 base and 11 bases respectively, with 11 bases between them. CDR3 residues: CASSLLAELAFF. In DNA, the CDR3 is TGTGCCAGCAGTTTATTGGCGGAACTGGCTTTCTTT.

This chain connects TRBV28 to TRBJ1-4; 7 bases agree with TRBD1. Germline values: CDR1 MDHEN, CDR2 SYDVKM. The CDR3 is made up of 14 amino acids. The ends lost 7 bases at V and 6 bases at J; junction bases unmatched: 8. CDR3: CASNHDRVDEKLFF. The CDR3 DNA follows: TGTGCCAGCAACCACGACAGGGTGGATGAAAAACTGTTTTTT.

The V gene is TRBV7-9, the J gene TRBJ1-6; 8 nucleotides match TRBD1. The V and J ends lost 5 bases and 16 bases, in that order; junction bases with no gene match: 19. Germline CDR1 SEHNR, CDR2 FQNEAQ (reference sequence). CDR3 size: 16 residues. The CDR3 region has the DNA TGTGCCAGCAGCCGTGGACAGGGCGAGGGCTCTAGGGATCTCCACTTT. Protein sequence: CASSRGQGEGSRDLHF. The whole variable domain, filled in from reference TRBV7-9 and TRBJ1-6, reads DTGVSQNPRHKITKRGQNVTFRCDPISEHNRLYWYRQTLGQGPEFLTYFQNEAQLEKSRLLSDRFSAERPKGSFSTLEIQRTEQGDSAMYLCASSRGQGEGSRDLHFGNGTRLTVT.

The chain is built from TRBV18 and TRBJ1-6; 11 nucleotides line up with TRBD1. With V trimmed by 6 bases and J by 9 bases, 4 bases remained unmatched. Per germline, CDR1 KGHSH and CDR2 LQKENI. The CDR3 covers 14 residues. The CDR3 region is CASSPGQGASPLHF. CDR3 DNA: TGTGCCAGCTCCCCCGGACAGGGGGCTTCACCCCTCCACTTT.

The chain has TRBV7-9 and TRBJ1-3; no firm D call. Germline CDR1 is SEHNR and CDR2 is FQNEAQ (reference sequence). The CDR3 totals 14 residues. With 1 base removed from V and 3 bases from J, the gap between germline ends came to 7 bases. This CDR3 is CASSLGAGGNTIYF. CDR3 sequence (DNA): TGTGCCAGCAGCTTAGGGGCAGGTGGAAACACCATATATTTT. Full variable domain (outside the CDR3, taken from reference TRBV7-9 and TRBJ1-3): DTGVSQNPRHKITKRGQNVTFRCDPISEHNRLYWYRQTLGQGPEFLTYFQNEAQLEKSRLLSDRFSAERPKGSFSTLEIQRTEQGDSAMYLCASSLGAGGNTIYFGEGSWLTVV.

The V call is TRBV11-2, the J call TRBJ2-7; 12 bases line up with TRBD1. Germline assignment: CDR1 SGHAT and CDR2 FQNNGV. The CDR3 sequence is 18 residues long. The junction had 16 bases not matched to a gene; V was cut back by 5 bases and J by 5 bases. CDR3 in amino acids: CASSRTGTGGANPHEQYF. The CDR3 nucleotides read TGTGCCAGCAGCCGGACCGGGACAGGGGGCGCGAACCCCCACGAGCAGTACTTC.

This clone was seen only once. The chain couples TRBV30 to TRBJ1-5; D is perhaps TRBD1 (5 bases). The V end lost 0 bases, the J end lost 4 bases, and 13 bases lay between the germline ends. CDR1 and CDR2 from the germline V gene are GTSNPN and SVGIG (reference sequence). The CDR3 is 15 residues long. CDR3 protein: CAWSVHRPENQPQHF. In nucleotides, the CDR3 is TGTGCCTGGAGTGTACACAGGCCAGAAAATCAGCCCCAGCATTTT.

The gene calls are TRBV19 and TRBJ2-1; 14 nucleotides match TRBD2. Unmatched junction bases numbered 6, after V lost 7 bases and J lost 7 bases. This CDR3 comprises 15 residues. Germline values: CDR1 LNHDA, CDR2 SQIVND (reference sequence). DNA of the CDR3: TGTGCCAGTACCCCGGGACTAGCGGGAGTTAATGAGCAGTTCTTC. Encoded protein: CASTPGLAGVNEQFF. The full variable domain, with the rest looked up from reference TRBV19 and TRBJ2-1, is DGGITQSPKYLFRKEGQNVTLSCEQNLNHDAMYWYRQDPGQGLRLIYYSQIVNDFQKGDIAEGYSVSREKKESFPLTVTSAQKNPTAFYLCASTPGLAGVNEQFFGPGTRLTVL.

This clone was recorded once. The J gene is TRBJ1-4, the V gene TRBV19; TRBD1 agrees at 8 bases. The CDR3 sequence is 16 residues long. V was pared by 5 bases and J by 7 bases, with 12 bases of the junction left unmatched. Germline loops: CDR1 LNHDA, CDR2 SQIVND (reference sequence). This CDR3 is CASSRRPQGASEKLFF. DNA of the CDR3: TGTGCCAGTAGTCGTCGGCCTCAGGGGGCCTCTGAAAAACTGTTTTTT.

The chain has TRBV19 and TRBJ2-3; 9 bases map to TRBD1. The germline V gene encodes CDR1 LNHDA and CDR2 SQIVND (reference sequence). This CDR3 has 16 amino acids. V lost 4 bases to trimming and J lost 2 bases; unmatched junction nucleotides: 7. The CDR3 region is CASSSTGGAFTDTQYF. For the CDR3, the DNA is TGTGCCAGTAGTAGTACAGGGGGCGCGTTCACAGATACGCAGTATTTT.

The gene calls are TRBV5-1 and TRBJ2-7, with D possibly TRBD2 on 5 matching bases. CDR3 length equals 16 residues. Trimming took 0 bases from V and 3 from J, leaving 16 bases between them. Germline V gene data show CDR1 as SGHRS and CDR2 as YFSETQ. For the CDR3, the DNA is TGCGCCAGCAGCTTGGGCGGGTCCTTAGGCCTCTACGAGCAGTACTTC. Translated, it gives CASSLGGSLGLYEQYF.

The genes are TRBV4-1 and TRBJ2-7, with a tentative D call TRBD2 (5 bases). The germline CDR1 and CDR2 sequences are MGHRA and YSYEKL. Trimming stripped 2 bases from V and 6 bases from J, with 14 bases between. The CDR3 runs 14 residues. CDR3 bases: TGCGCCAGCAGCCAATACGGGGAAGTAGGCGAGCAGTACTTC. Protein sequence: CASSQYGEVGEQYF.

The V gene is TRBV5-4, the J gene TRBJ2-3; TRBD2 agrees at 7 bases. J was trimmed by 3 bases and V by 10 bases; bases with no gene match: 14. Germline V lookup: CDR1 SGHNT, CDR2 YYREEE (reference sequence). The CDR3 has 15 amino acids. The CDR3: CACRVGGGRTDTQYF. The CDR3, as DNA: TGTGCCTGCCGGGTGGGCGGGGGTCGAACAGATACGCAGTATTTT.

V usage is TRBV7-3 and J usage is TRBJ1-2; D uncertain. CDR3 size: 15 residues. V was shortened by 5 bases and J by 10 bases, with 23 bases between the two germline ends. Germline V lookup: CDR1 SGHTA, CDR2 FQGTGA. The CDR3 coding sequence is TGTGCCAGCAGCGAAGGCGACAACATGGACTTTGACTACACCTTC. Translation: CASSEGDNMDFDYTF.

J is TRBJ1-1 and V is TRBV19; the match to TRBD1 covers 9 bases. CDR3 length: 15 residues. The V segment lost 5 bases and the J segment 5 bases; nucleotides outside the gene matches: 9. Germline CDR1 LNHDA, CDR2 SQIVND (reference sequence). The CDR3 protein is CASSLQQGARTEAFF. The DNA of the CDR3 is TGTGCCAGTAGTTTACAACAGGGGGCTAGAACTGAAGCTTTCTTT. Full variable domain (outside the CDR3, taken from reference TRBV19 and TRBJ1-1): DGGITQSPKYLFRKEGQNVTLSCEQNLNHDAMYWYRQDPGQGLRLIYYSQIVNDFQKGDIAEGYSVSREKKESFPLTVTSAQKNPTAFYLCASSLQQGARTEAFFGQGTRLTVV.

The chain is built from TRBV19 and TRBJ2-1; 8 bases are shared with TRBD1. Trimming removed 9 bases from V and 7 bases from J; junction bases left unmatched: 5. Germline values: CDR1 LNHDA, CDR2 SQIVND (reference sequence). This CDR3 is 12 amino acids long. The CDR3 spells CASARGPNEQFF. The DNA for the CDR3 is TGTGCCAGCGCCAGGGGGCCGAATGAGCAGTTCTTC.

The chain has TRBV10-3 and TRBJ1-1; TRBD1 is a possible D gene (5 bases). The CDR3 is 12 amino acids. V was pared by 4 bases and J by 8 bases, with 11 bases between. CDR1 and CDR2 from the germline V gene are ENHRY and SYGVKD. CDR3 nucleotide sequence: TGTGCCATCAGTGTTCCGAAGGGGGAAGCTTTCTTT. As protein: CAISVPKGEAFF.